These 17 T cell receptor beta chains came from one sample sequenced in a study of T cell responses to AZD1222 COVID-19 vaccine. The table came from immunoSEQ multiplex PCR; TCRdb's copy has only in-frame clones and leaves some out. The sample contains about 130,000 clones, less than 95% of which appear only once. Sample: peripheral blood, taken on day 0 of AZD1222 vaccination. These receptors were obtained from an adult in good health.

The chain combines TRBV6-5 with TRBJ1-5, with D tentatively TRBD1 (6 bases). This CDR3 comprises 13 residues. Per germline, CDR1 MNHEY and CDR2 SVGAGI. V lost 6 bases and J lost 9, with 15 bases in between. In DNA form, the CDR3 reads TGTGCCAGCAGACACAGGGAGTTCACGCCCCAGCATTTT. Protein sequence: CASRHREFTPQHF.

The chain recombines TRBV14 with TRBJ1-1; no definite D call. The CDR3 runs 16 residues. The germline V gene has CDR1 SGHDN and CDR2 FVKESK. Trimming shortened V by 0 bases and J by 0 bases, and 11 bases separated the two germline ends. The CDR3 nucleotides are TGTGCCAGCAGCCAAGATGGGGAGGGTTTGAACACTGAAGCTTTCTTT. This translates into CASSQDGEGLNTEAFF. The variable domain in full, with the rest retrieved from reference TRBV14 and TRBJ1-1, is EAGVTQFPSHSVIEKGQTVTLRCDPISGHDNLYWYRRVMGKEIKFLLHFVKESKQDESGMPNNRFLAERTGGTYSTLKVQPAELEDSGVYFCASSQDGEGLNTEAFFGQGTRLTVV.

The chain carries TRBV9 and TRBJ2-5; 11 nucleotides align to TRBD2. With V trimmed by 0 bases and J by 5 bases, 6 bases remained unmatched. CDR3 length: 16 residues. The germline V gene has CDR1 SGDLS and CDR2 YYNGEE. This CDR3 is CASSVDGSGGAETQYF. CDR3 bases: TGTGCCAGCAGCGTAGACGGTAGCGGGGGGGCGGAGACCCAGTACTTC.

The chain links TRBV5-1 to TRBJ2-1; TRBD2 aligns across 11 bases. CDR1 and CDR2 (germline): SGHRS, YFSETQ. Trimming removed 2 bases from V and 2 bases from J; junction bases left unmatched: 6. The CDR3 spans 17 residues. The DNA of the CDR3 is TGCGCCAGCAGCTTCAATCTAGCGGGGGGCCCCTACAATGAGCAGTTCTTC. It yields the protein CASSFNLAGGPYNEQFF.

The chain combines TRBV5-4 with TRBJ2-2; perhaps D is TRBD1 or TRBD2 (5 bases each). V dropped 4 bases and J dropped 5 bases, with 18 bases sitting between them. The germline gives CDR1 SGHNT, CDR2 YYREEE (reference sequence). This CDR3 region has 16 residues. The CDR3 DNA follows: TGTGCCAGCAGCATGGCCGGGGCGCCGGGTACCGGGGAGCTGTTTTTT. Amino acids: CASSMAGAPGTGELFF.

V is TRBV7-3 and J is TRBJ1-2; TRBD1 matches 9 bases. The V gene's germline CDR1 is SGHTA and CDR2 FQGTGA. The junction had 6 bases not matched to a gene; V was cut back by 2 bases and J by 5 bases. The CDR3 is 15 amino acids. The CDR3 DNA is TGTGCCAGCAGCTTAGGGGGACAGGGTATATATGGCTACACCTTC. This encodes CASSLGGQGIYGYTF. Combining the CDR3 with reference TRBV7-3 and TRBJ1-2 gives the whole variable domain GAGVSQTPSNKVTEKGKYVELRCDPISGHTALYWYRQSLGQGPEFLIYFQGTGAADDSGLPNDRFFAVRPEGSVSTLKIQRTERGDSAVYLCASSLGGQGIYGYTFGSGTRLTVV.

This clone was counted once. The chain recombines TRBV7-2 with TRBJ1-5, with D hard to call. With 7 bases removed from V and 0 bases from J, the gap between germline ends came to 4 bases. CDR3 length equals 12 residues. CDR1 SGHTA and CDR2 FQGNSA come from the germline V gene. CDR3 amino acids: CASTSSNQPQHF. The CDR3, as DNA: TGTGCCAGCACCTCTAGCAATCAGCCCCAGCATTTT.

The chain recombines TRBV4-2 with TRBJ1-1; D is unresolved. Germline V lookup: CDR1 LGHNA, CDR2 YNFKEQ. The CDR3 totals 13 residues. Trimming took 4 bases from V and 4 from J, leaving 10 bases between them. CDR3 region: CASSRPSSTEAFF. CDR3 sequence (DNA): TGTGCCAGCAGCCGACCCAGTAGCACTGAAGCTTTCTTT.

The chain combines TRBV14 with TRBJ2-5; D possibly matches TRBD1 or TRBD2 (5 bases each). Looked up from germline, CDR1 is SGHDN and CDR2 is FVKESK. The CDR3 has 13 amino acids. V was clipped by 1 base and J by 6 bases, with 9 bases between them. CDR3 in DNA: TGTGCCAGCAGCCAAGTGCAGGGACAGACCCAGTACTTC. Translating it yields CASSQVQGQTQYF.

Here the CDR3 DNA reads TGTGCCAGCAGCTTCCCAGGGTCACAAGAGACCCAGTACTTC. Amino acid sequence: CASSFPGSQETQYF. This chain uses TRBV5-6 with TRBJ2-5, with a possible D match to TRBD1 (5 bases). The CDR3 runs to 14 residues. CDR1 SGHDT and CDR2 YYEEEE come from the germline V gene. The V and J ends lost 2 bases and 2 bases respectively, with 10 bases between them.

V gene TRBV28 combines with J gene TRBJ1-3; D is unresolved. Germline V gene lookup returns CDR1 MDHEN and CDR2 SYDVKM. V gave up 1 base and J gave up 4 bases, with 17 bases separating them. There are 17 residues in the CDR3. CDR3: CASSLSRSLRWGNTIYF. The CDR3 bases are TGTGCCAGCAGTTTATCGAGGAGCCTCAGGTGGGGAAACACCATATATTTT. Supplemented by reference TRBV28 and TRBJ1-3, the full variable domain reads DVKVTQSSRYLVKRTGEKVFLECVQDMDHENMFWYRQDPGLGLRLIYFSYDVKMKEKGDIPEGYSVSREKKERFSLILESASTNQTSMYLCASSLSRSLRWGNTIYFGEGSWLTVV.

V usage is TRBV6-2 or TRBV6-3 and J usage is TRBJ1-2; unclear D gene. Looked up from germline, CDR1 is MNHEY and CDR2 is SVGEGT. Trimming removed 0 bases at V and 5 bases at J, with 13 bases between. The CDR3 has 15 residues. The CDR3 DNA follows: TGTGCCAGCAGTTACTCATTGACCGTCGGGTATGGCTACACCTTC. It codes for CASSYSLTVGYGYTF.

This clone was recorded only once. In nucleotides, the CDR3 is TGTGCCAGCAGTTCGCGGGGACCCCTCCACTTT. Protein product: CASSSRGPLHF. This chain links TRBV28 with TRBJ1-6; D is unresolved. V lost 4 bases to trimming and J lost 12 bases, with 7 bases between them. Per the germline V gene, CDR1 is MDHEN and CDR2 is SYDVKM. The CDR3 runs to 11 residues.

On this clone: The sample carries other DNA sequences with the same CDR3. This chain links TRBV7-2 with TRBJ2-3; 8 nucleotides align to TRBD2. CDR1 is SGHTA and CDR2 is FQGNSA in the germline V gene. The CDR3 is made up of 14 amino acids. V lost 3 bases to trimming and J lost 2 bases; unmatched junction nucleotides: 1. The CDR3 sequence: CASSFSGVTDTQYF. In DNA form, the CDR3 reads TGTGCCAGCAGCTTTAGCGGGGTCACAGATACGCAGTATTTT.

The J gene is TRBJ2-7, the V gene TRBV4-3; tentative D call: TRBD1 (6 bases). In germline, CDR1 is LGHNA, CDR2 YSLEER. This CDR3 is built from 14 residues. Trimming cost V 0 bases and J 1 base, with 7 bases left between them. CDR3 DNA sequence: TGCGCCAGCAGCCAAGACGGACAGTCCTACGAGCAGTACTTC. Translation: CASSQDGQSYEQYF.

The chain joins TRBV7-2 to TRBJ1-3; unclear D gene. V was shortened by 0 bases and J by 0 bases, with 9 bases between the two germline ends. The CDR3 covers 16 residues. Germline V lookup: CDR1 SGHTA, CDR2 FQGNSA. The CDR3 nucleotides are TGTGCCAGCAGCTTAGCGCCGGCTTTCTCTGGAAACACCATATATTTT. This gives the protein CASSLAPAFSGNTIYF.

This clone has just one count. This chain uses TRBV28 with TRBJ2-1; tentatively, D is TRBD1 or TRBD2 (5 bases each). CDR1 and CDR2 (germline): MDHEN, SYDVKM. The CDR3 contains 14 residues. Trimming took off 8 bases at V and 0 bases at J, with 11 bases between the two ends. The CDR3 loop is CASLGTSSYNEQFF. The DNA for the CDR3 is TGTGCCAGCCTAGGGACGAGCTCCTACAATGAGCAGTTCTTC.